This T cell receptor beta chain was recorded in a study of T cell repertoires and Cas9 in healthy adults (dated by TCRdb to the late 2010s). In terms of the full investigation: Multi-effector potency, cytotoxicity and lineage determination within the CD4 and CD8 compartments were characterized for SpCas9-reactive T cells. The study looked at preexisting T cell immunity to the Streptococcus pyogenes Cas9 nuclease (SpCas9), which is used in CRISPR gene editing.

Overall results and qualifications from the work: SpCas9-reactive regulatory T cells were reported to mitigate proliferation and function of SpCas9-reactive effector T cells in vitro.

The CDR3 runs 17 amino acids, cysteine and phenylalanine included. Kept here is only the CDR3 DNA, which spans 51 bases and is read in frame from base 1. CDR1 and CDR2, looked up from the germline V gene, are SGHDN and FVKESK. Of note for this clone: No cognate antigen has been identified for it. The sample holds no much larger clone one base away, and base qualities are not on file.

Libraries were constructed by the immunoSEQ multiplex PCR assay. Imported from immuneACCESS, the table was reduced by TCRdb to in-frame sequences with V and J called. These copies leave out some clones; in studies compared against another copy, an unresolved V gene accounts for under half, and the cause of the remainder is not known. Counted in this sample were about 15,000 clones; roughly 89% of them appeared once. The top ten constitute approximately 1.5% of the sample. Donors were healthy humans. The receptor comes from a human donor in good health. Sequenced material: Tregs (CD4+, CD25+, CD127-, CD137-, CD154-) from PBMCs; culture status not recorded. The rearranged segments are TRBV14 and TRBJ2-5; 12 bases in between match TRBD1. The DNA end lines up better with TRBJ2-7; the J call may be wrong. CDR3 sequence: CASSQGQGAFNNYEQYF. The sequenced DNA: TGTGCCAGCAGCCAGGGACAGGGGGCTTTCAACAACTACGAGCAGTACTTC.